The 25 T cell receptor beta chains given below trace back to one sample, sequenced in a study of blood T cell repertoires in COVID-19. Profiled with immunoSEQ multiplex PCR; TCRdb holds only in-frame clones, not every one. The sample has roughly 230,000 clones, around 83% seen once; the top ten hold around 8.1%. What was sequenced was peripheral blood. The receptor source for this set is a man aged 40-50 years with active or convalescent COVID-19.

This chain connects TRBV9 to TRBJ2-5; D not resolved. CDR1 is SGDLS, CDR2 YYNGEE, per germline. This CDR3 is 14 amino acids long. Trimming stripped 2 bases from V and 5 bases from J, with 13 bases between. The CDR3 spells CASSVSHLQETQYF. CDR3 in DNA: TGTGCCAGCAGCGTCTCTCACCTACAGGAGACCCAGTACTTC.

This sequence joins TRBV3-1 (or the pseudogene TRBV3-2) and TRBJ1-2; D gene ambiguous. Germline CDR1 and CDR2: LGHDT and YNNKEL (reference sequence). V was pared by 4 bases and J by 6 bases, with 18 bases between. The CDR3 is 15 residues long. The CDR3: CASSLRVYAGDGYTF. The CDR3 DNA follows: TGTGCCAGCAGCCTCCGGGTATATGCGGGTGATGGCTACACCTTC.

This clone came up a few times. This rearrangement joins TRBV6-1 to TRBJ2-7; the match to TRBD1 covers 11 bases. Germline CDR1 and CDR2: MNHNS and SASEGT. The CDR3 extends over 17 amino acids. Trimming cost V 4 bases and J 1 base; bases outside gene matches: 9. Here the CDR3 reads CASSGRTGGSRSYEQYF. The DNA for the CDR3 is TGTGCCAGCAGTGGAAGGACAGGGGGCAGTAGGTCCTACGAGCAGTACTTC.

This sequence joins TRBV7-2 and TRBJ1-2, with D unresolved. The V gene lost 2 bases and the J gene lost 12 bases, with 10 bases spanning the gap. Germline V gene data show CDR1 as SGHTA and CDR2 as FQGNSA. This CDR3 has 11 residues. This CDR3 reads CASSLRDSHTF. Written as DNA, the CDR3 is TGTGCCAGCAGCTTACGAGACTCTCACACCTTC.

The gene calls are TRBV2 and TRBJ1-1; 8 positions agree with TRBD1. V lost 5 bases to trimming and J lost 1 base; unmatched junction nucleotides: 3. The CDR3 is 14 residues long. Germline V CDR1 and CDR2: SNHLY, FYNNEI. CDR3: CASSPGTGNTEAFF. The CDR3, as DNA: TGTGCCAGCAGTCCCGGGACAGGGAACACTGAAGCTTTCTTT. The full variable domain, its missing parts supplied by reference TRBV2 and TRBJ1-1, is EPEVTQTPSHQVTQMGQEVILRCVPISNHLYFYWYRQILGQKVEFLVSFYNNEISEKSEIFDDQFSVERPDGSNFTLKIRSTKLEDSAMYFCASSPGTGNTEAFFGQGTRLTVV.

The J gene is TRBJ2-7, the V gene TRBV6-5; 7 bases align to TRBD2. Germline V gives CDR1 MNHEY, CDR2 SVGAGI. The V segment lost 6 bases and the J segment 5 bases; nucleotides outside the gene matches: 10. The CDR3 spans 14 residues. The CDR3: CASRGRVGTNEQYF. The CDR3 DNA is TGTGCCAGCAGAGGACGGGTCGGGACTAACGAGCAGTACTTC.

V and J are TRBV3-1 (or the pseudogene TRBV3-2) and TRBJ2-1; D perhaps matches TRBD2 (5 bases). The ends were cut back, 1 base at V and 8 bases at J, with 9 bases in the middle. Germline CDR1 is LGHDT and CDR2 is YNNKEL (reference sequence). The CDR3 extends over 13 amino acids. The CDR3, as DNA: TGTGCCAGCAGCCAAGCCGCGCGGGATGAGCAGTTCTTC. It translates to CASSQAARDEQFF.

This chain joins TRBV3-1 (or the pseudogene TRBV3-2) and TRBJ1-6, with unresolved D. The CDR3 totals 12 residues. CDR1 LGHDT and CDR2 YNNKEL come from the germline V gene (reference sequence). The germline V and J ends were trimmed by 2 bases and 7 bases, with 3 bases remaining between them. The CDR3 spells CASSQQNSPLHF. DNA of the CDR3: TGTGCCAGCAGCCAACAGAATTCACCCCTCCACTTT.

This clone has only one observation. This chain connects TRBV6-5 to TRBJ1-5; D gene ambiguous. Between the trimmed V and J ends, which lost 6 bases and 3 bases, there was a span of 9 bases. This CDR3 has 13 amino acids. Germline values: CDR1 MNHEY, CDR2 SVGAGI. CDR3 coding DNA: TGTGCCAGCAGAGAGAGTTTCAATCAGCCCCAGCATTTT. Its protein product is CASRESFNQPQHF.

In its sample, this clone was seen a few times. V and J are TRBV11-2 and TRBJ1-6, with D unclear. V gave up 0 bases and J gave up 0 bases, with 9 bases separating them. There are 17 residues in the CDR3. Germline V gives CDR1 SGHAT, CDR2 FQNNGV. CDR3: CASSLEPPSSYNSPLHF. The CDR3 region has the DNA TGTGCCAGCAGCTTAGAGCCCCCGAGCTCCTATAATTCACCCCTCCACTTT.

The genes are TRBV11-3 and TRBJ2-3, with a possible D match to TRBD2 (6 bases). The length of the CDR3 is 14 residues. Germline assignment: CDR1 SGHNT and CDR2 YENEEA. Trimming pared 5 bases from V and 6 bases from J, leaving 15 bases between. The CDR3 nucleotides are TGTGCCAGCAGCCCTGAGACGGGGAGGGATACGCAGTATTTT. This sequence encodes CASSPETGRDTQYF.

The J gene is TRBJ2-1, the V gene TRBV24-1; 7 bases are a match to TRBD1. Losses at the gene ends were 0 bases for V and 4 bases for J; bases not matched to a gene: 5. In germline, CDR1 is KGHDR, CDR2 SFDVKD. The CDR3 runs to 16 residues. The CDR3 region has the DNA TGTGCCACCAGTGATTTGCTCGCGACAGGGTACAATGAGCAGTTCTTC. This encodes CATSDLLATGYNEQFF.

The chain uses TRBV30 and TRBJ1-5; 9 nucleotides match TRBD1. This CDR3 comprises 15 residues. Trimming at V came to 2 bases and at J to 4 bases, leaving 6 bases not matched to a gene. Germline V gene data show CDR1 as GTSNPN and CDR2 as SVGIG (reference sequence). Here the CDR3 DNA reads TGTGCCTGGAGTCATGGGACAGGGATAAATCAGCCCCAGCATTTT. Its protein is CAWSHGTGINQPQHF.

The J gene is TRBJ2-5, the V gene TRBV2; 9 bases align to TRBD2. The germline V gene encodes CDR1 SNHLY and CDR2 FYNNEI. This CDR3 region has 11 residues. The V gene end was trimmed by 7 bases and the J gene end by 14 bases; junction bases not matched to a gene: 8. The CDR3 sequence: CASKVELAGYF. The CDR3 bases are TGTGCCAGCAAAGTTGAACTAGCGGGTTACTTC.

The chain uses TRBV19 and TRBJ1-1, with 9 bases lining up with TRBD1. This CDR3 spans 13 amino acids. Per the germline V gene, CDR1 is LNHDA and CDR2 is SQIVND (reference sequence). V lost 5 bases and J lost 6; bases outside the gene matches: 4. For the CDR3, the DNA is TGTGCCAGTAGTGGGGACAGGGACGCTGAAGCTTTCTTT. Translation gives CASSGDRDAEAFF.

The chain recombines TRBV27 with TRBJ1-3, with D possibly TRBD1 on 5 matching bases. Germline assignment: CDR1 MNHEY and CDR2 SMNVEV (reference sequence). Trimming removed 5 bases at V and 2 bases at J, with 7 bases between. The CDR3 is 13 amino acids. This CDR3 reads CASSRGTGNTIYF. The CDR3 DNA sequence: TGTGCCAGCAGTCGGGGGACTGGAAACACCATATATTTT.

The V call is TRBV6-1, the J call TRBJ1-2; TRBD1 aligns across 7 bases. The germline V gene has CDR1 MNHNS and CDR2 SASEGT. This CDR3 is built from 17 residues. The V and J ends lost 6 bases and 0 bases, in that order; junction bases with no gene match: 13. The CDR3 DNA is TGTGCCAGCAGGGAACAGGGGCAAGAGCGAGCTAACTATGGCTACACCTTC. It specifies CASREQGQERANYGYTF.

This clone has only one observation. This rearrangement joins TRBV5-4 to TRBJ2-1; 9 bases align to TRBD2. CDR1 and CDR2 from the germline V gene are SGHNT and YYREEE (reference sequence). After removal of 0 bases from V and 6 bases from J, the junction contained 4 bases not matched to a gene. The CDR3 has 15 residues. This CDR3 is CASSLGLAETNEQFF. The CDR3 DNA follows: TGTGCCAGCAGCTTGGGACTAGCGGAAACCAATGAGCAGTTCTTC.

The rearrangement links TRBV10-3 to TRBJ1-6; D ambiguous. There are 13 residues in the CDR3. Germline CDR1 and CDR2: ENHRY and SYGVKD. The germline V and J ends were trimmed by 6 bases and 10 bases, with 13 bases remaining between them. CDR3 amino acids: CAISPGEESPLHF. CDR3 bases: TGTGCCATCAGCCCCGGGGAAGAGTCACCCCTCCACTTT.

V is TRBV9 and J is TRBJ2-5; D gene ambiguous. Germline V gene lookup returns CDR1 SGDLS and CDR2 YYNGEE. With 2 bases removed from V and 2 bases from J, the gap between germline ends came to 7 bases. The CDR3 runs to 13 residues. CDR3 sequence: CASSVTAQETQYF. The CDR3 DNA reads as TGTGCCAGCAGCGTGACTGCTCAAGAGACCCAGTACTTC. Full variable domain (missing parts from reference TRBV9 and TRBJ2-5): DSGVTQTPKHLITATGQRVTLRCSPRSGDLSVYWYQQSLDQGLQFLIQYYNGEERAKGNILERFSAQQFPDLHSELNLSSLELGDSALYFCASSVTAQETQYFGPGTRLLVL.

This clone was seen a single time. The chain uses TRBV3-1 (or the pseudogene TRBV3-2) and TRBJ2-3; the D gene is possibly TRBD2 (6 bases). Germline CDR1 and CDR2: LGHDT and YNNKEL (reference sequence). The CDR3 spans 13 residues. V was trimmed by 1 base and J by 4 bases, leaving 6 bases between them. CDR3 coding DNA: TGTGCCAGCAGCCAAGGGGGGGCAGATACGCAGTATTTT. Encoded protein: CASSQGGADTQYF.

The chain carries TRBV24-1 and TRBJ2-7; D might be TRBD2 (5 bases). The V end was cut by 9 bases, the J end by 4 bases, with 15 bases between. Germline-derived CDR1 and CDR2 are KGHDR and SFDVKD. The CDR3 extends over 13 amino acids. The DNA of the CDR3 is TGTGCCACCCCCTTAATTTCGGGGTACGAGCAGTACTTC. This codes for CATPLISGYEQYF.

The rearrangement links TRBV7-2 to TRBJ1-1; 10 nucleotides line up with TRBD1. The CDR3 consists of 12 residues. Unmatched junction bases numbered 7, after V lost 7 bases and J lost 11 bases. CDR1 is SGHTA, CDR2 FQGNSA, per germline. The DNA for the CDR3 is TGTGCCAGCACCTTTGACAGGGGGCATGCTTTCTTT. Protein sequence: CASTFDRGHAFF.

The chain combines TRBV6-6 with TRBJ2-7; 7 bases match TRBD1. The germline V gene encodes CDR1 MNHNY and CDR2 SVGAGI (reference sequence). The J segment lost 4 bases and the V segment lost 5 bases, leaving 5 bases of the junction unmatched. The CDR3 contains 13 residues. The CDR3 bases are TGTGCCAGCAGTCTGGACAGGAAATACGAGCAGTACTTC. This translates into CASSLDRKYEQYF.

This clone appeared a few times. This rearrangement joins TRBV5-5 to TRBJ2-7; 9 bases fit TRBD1. The CDR3 sequence is 16 residues long. CDR1 SGHKS and CDR2 YYEKEE come from the germline V gene (reference sequence). V shed 2 bases, J shed 3 bases, and the junction held 9 bases outside the gene matches. The CDR3 protein is CASSFRLGQGRYEQYF. The CDR3 DNA is TGTGCCAGCAGCTTTCGATTGGGACAGGGCCGCTACGAGCAGTACTTC.